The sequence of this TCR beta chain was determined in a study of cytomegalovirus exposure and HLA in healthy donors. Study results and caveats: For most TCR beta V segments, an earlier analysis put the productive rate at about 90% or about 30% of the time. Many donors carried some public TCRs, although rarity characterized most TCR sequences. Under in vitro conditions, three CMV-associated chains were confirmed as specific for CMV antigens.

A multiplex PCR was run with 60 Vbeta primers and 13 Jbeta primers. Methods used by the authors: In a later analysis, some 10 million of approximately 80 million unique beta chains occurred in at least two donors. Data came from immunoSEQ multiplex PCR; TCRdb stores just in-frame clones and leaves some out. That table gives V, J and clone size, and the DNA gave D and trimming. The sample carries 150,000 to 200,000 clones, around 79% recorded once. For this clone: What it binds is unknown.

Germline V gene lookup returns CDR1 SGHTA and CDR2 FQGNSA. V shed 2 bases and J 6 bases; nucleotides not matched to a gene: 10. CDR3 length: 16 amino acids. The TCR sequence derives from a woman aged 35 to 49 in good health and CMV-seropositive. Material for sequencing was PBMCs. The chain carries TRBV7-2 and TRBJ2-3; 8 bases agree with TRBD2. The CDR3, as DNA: TGTGCCAGCAGCTTAATAGCGGGGTTACAGGATGATACGCAGTATTTT. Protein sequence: CASSLIAGLQDDTQYF.